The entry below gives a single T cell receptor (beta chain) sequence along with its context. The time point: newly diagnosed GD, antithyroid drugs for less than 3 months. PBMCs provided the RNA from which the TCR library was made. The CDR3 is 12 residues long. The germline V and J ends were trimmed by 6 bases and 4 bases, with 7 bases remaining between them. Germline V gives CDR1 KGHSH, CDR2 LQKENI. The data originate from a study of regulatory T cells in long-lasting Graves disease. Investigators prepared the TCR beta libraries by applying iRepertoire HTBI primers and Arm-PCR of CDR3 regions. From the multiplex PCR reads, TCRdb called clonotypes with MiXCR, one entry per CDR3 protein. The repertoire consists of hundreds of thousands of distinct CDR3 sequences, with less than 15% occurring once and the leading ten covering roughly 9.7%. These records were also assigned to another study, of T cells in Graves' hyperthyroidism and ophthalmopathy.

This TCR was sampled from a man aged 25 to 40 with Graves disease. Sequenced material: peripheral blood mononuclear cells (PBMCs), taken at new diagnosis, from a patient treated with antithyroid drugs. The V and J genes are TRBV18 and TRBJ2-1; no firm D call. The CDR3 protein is CASSSVYNEQFF. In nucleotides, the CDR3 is TGTGCCAGCTCGTCCGTATACAATGAGCAGTTCTTC.